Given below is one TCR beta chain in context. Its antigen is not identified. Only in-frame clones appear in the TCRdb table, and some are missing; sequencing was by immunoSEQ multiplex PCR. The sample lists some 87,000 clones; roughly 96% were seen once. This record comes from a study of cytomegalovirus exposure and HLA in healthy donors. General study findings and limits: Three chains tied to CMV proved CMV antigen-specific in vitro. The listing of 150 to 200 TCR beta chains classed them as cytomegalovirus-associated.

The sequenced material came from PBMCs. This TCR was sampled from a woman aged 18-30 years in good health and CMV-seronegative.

In nucleotides, the CDR3 is TGTGCCAGCAGTCCTAGCGGAACTAACACCGGGGAGCTGTTTTTT. Encoded protein: CASSPSGTNTGELFF. The chain uses TRBV7-9 and TRBJ2-2, with 7 bases that match TRBD2. This CDR3 spans 15 amino acids. Losses at the gene ends were 6 bases for V and 2 bases for J; bases not matched to a gene: 6. CDR1 is SEHNR, CDR2 FQNEAQ, per germline (reference sequence). The full variable domain, its missing parts supplied by reference TRBV7-9 and TRBJ2-2, is DTGVSQNPRHKITKRGQNVTFRCDPISEHNRLYWYRQTLGQGPEFLTYFQNEAQLEKSRLLSDRFSAERPKGSFSTLEIQRTEQGDSAMYLCASSPSGTNTGELFFGEGSRLTVL.